Following are 24 T cell receptor beta chains from one sample sequenced in a study of blood T cell repertoires in COVID-19. TCRdb's copy holds only in-frame clones and misses some; the assay was immunoSEQ multiplex PCR. The sample lists some 260,000 clones, 70% to 90% occurring once. Specimen: peripheral blood. All receptors derive from a woman aged 40 to 49 who had recovered from COVID-19.

This chain joins TRBV5-8 and TRBJ2-5; D is perhaps TRBD2 (6 bases). The CDR3 is made up of 14 amino acids. Germline values: CDR1 SGHTS, CDR2 YDEGEE. The ends were cut back, 4 bases at V and 0 bases at J, with 10 bases in the middle. CDR3 nucleotide sequence: TGTGCCAGCAGCCGGGGGTTGTACCAAGAGACCCAGTACTTC. This gives the protein CASSRGLYQETQYF.

The chain links TRBV4-1 to TRBJ2-3; 8 positions match TRBD2. The J segment lost 1 base and the V segment lost 2 bases, leaving 5 bases of the junction unmatched. The CDR3 loop spans 16 amino acids. Per germline, CDR1 MGHRA and CDR2 YSYEKL. CDR3 sequence: CASSQPRGAGTDTQYF. The CDR3 bases are TGCGCCAGCAGCCAACCGCGGGGGGCTGGCACAGATACGCAGTATTTT.

The chain is built from TRBV27 and TRBJ2-1, with D unresolved. The V end lost 0 bases, the J end lost 5 bases, and 20 bases lay between the germline ends. Looked up from germline, CDR1 is MNHEY and CDR2 is SMNVEV (reference sequence). The CDR3 consists of 18 residues. CDR3 in amino acids: CASSLSMSSLFSNNEQFF. Here the CDR3 DNA reads TGTGCCAGCAGTTTATCGATGTCTAGTCTGTTTTCCAACAATGAGCAGTTCTTC.

In DNA form, the CDR3 reads TGTGCCAGCAGTTCCTGGACAGGGGACAGCAATCAGCCCCAGCATTTT. Translating gives CASSSWTGDSNQPQHF. The chain carries TRBV27 and TRBJ1-5, with TRBD1 matching over 9 bases. The CDR3 has 16 residues. The germline V gene has CDR1 MNHEY and CDR2 SMNVEV (reference sequence). J lost 1 base, V lost 4 bases, and 5 bases had no gene match.

The rearrangement joins TRBV29-1 to TRBJ2-7; a possible D gene is TRBD1 (6 bases). The ends were cut back, 5 bases at V and 4 bases at J, with 18 bases in the middle. Per the germline V gene, CDR1 is SQVTM and CDR2 is ANQGSEA. This CDR3 is built from 14 residues. CDR3 region: CSVQTGMLGYEQYF. The CDR3 nucleotides are TGCAGCGTTCAAACAGGGATGCTCGGGTACGAGCAGTACTTC.

This chain connects TRBV13 to TRBJ2-3; 8 bases map to TRBD1. After removal of 0 bases from V and 0 bases from J, the junction contained 5 bases not matched to a gene. CDR3 length: 17 amino acids. The V gene's germline CDR1 is PRHDT and CDR2 FYEKMQ (reference sequence). CDR3 sequence (DNA): TGTGCCAGCAGCTTAGGCGTCAGGACAGGGAGCACAGATACGCAGTATTTT. Translating gives CASSLGVRTGSTDTQYF.

V gene TRBV7-2 combines with J gene TRBJ2-3, with D tentatively TRBD1 (7 bases). Trimming left V 3 bases short and J 5 bases short, with 15 bases between. In germline, CDR1 is SGHTA, CDR2 FQGNSA. The CDR3 has 15 amino acids. CDR3 loop: CASSFGAGGGDTQYF. The CDR3, as DNA: TGTGCCAGCAGCTTCGGCGCAGGGGGAGGAGATACGCAGTATTTT.

The genes are TRBV9 and TRBJ1-1; 7 positions agree with TRBD1. CDR3 length equals 14 residues. J gave up 5 bases and V 1 base, and 5 bases lay outside the gene matches. CDR1 and CDR2 (germline): SGDLS, YYNGEE. The CDR3 nucleotides read TGTGCCAGCAGCGTAAGAGGGGGCAATACTGAAGCTTTCTTT. It encodes CASSVRGGNTEAFF.

The CDR3 DNA sequence: TGTGCCAGCAGCTTAGGGACAGGGTTCTGGAGCGAGCAGTACTTC. Protein sequence: CASSLGTGFWSEQYF. The chain couples TRBV5-6 to TRBJ2-7, with TRBD1 identical over 9 bases. CDR3 length: 15 residues. Trimming took 2 bases from V and 6 from J; bases not matched to a gene: 9. Germline V gene data show CDR1 as SGHDT and CDR2 as YYEEEE. The full variable domain, completed using reference TRBV5-6 and TRBJ2-7, is DAGVTQSPTHLIKTRGQQVTLRCSPKSGHDTVSWYQQALGQGPQFIFQYYEEEERQRGNFPDRFSGHQFPNYSSELNVNALLLGDSALYLCASSLGTGFWSEQYFGPGTRLTVT.

The chain couples TRBV7-9 to TRBJ2-7; 8 bases agree with TRBD1. The trim removed 3 bases at V and 7 bases at J, leaving 5 bases unmatched. The CDR3 length is 13 residues. Germline V gene data show CDR1 as SEHNR and CDR2 as FQNEAQ (reference sequence). CDR3 amino acids: CASSFQGAREQYF. DNA for the CDR3: TGTGCCAGCAGCTTCCAGGGGGCAAGGGAGCAGTACTTC.

CDR3 residues: CASSPPLVRQFTGELFF. CDR3 nucleotide sequence: TGTGCCAGCAGCCCTCCCCTAGTGAGACAGTTCACCGGGGAGCTGTTTTTT. The V and J genes are TRBV14 and TRBJ2-2; D might be TRBD1 (5 bases). Germline CDR1 is SGHDN and CDR2 is FVKESK. The V end was cut by 4 bases, the J end by 4 bases, with 19 bases between. CDR3 length equals 17 residues.

The V and J genes are TRBV5-4 and TRBJ2-1; 8 positions match TRBD1. The CDR3 is 14 residues long. CDR1 is SGHNT, CDR2 YYREEE, per germline (reference sequence). Germline trimming cut 1 base from V and 7 bases from J; bases unmatched to any gene: 4. The CDR3 reads CASSLPGGENEQFF. CDR3 coding DNA: TGTGCCAGCAGCTTGCCAGGGGGCGAGAATGAGCAGTTCTTC.

The rearrangement uses TRBV6-5 and TRBJ1-6; D call uncertain. Germline CDR1 reads MNHEY; CDR2 reads SVGAGI. This CDR3 has 11 residues. The V gene lost 6 bases and the J gene lost 12 bases, with 9 bases spanning the gap. The CDR3 sequence: CASSATGPLHF. For the CDR3, the DNA is TGTGCCAGCAGCGCCACGGGACCCCTCCACTTT.

The J gene is TRBJ1-2, the V gene TRBV7-2; TRBD1 matches at 10 bases. The V gene end was trimmed by 5 bases and the J gene end by 1 base; junction bases not matched to a gene: 10. From germline, CDR1 is SGHTA and CDR2 FQGNSA. CDR3 length: 17 amino acids. The CDR3 nucleotides read TGTGCCAGCAGCGTACCGGGACAGGGGAGGGTTAACTATGGCTACACCTTC. Protein: CASSVPGQGRVNYGYTF. Full variable domain (remainder filled in from reference TRBV7-2 and TRBJ1-2): GAGVSQSPSNKVTEKGKDVELRCDPISGHTALYWYRQSLGQGLEFLIYFQGNSAPDKSGLPSDRFSAERTGGSVSTLTIQRTQQEDSAVYLCASSVPGQGRVNYGYTFGSGTRLTVV.

The chain joins TRBV6-2 or TRBV6-3 to TRBJ2-7, with 10 bases matching TRBD1. Germline CDR1 and CDR2: MNHEY and SVGEGT. The CDR3 sequence is 15 residues long. The V and J ends lost 5 bases and 4 bases, in that order; junction bases with no gene match: 8. CDR3 in DNA: TGTGCCAGCAGTCACTTCGGGACAGGGGTATACGAGCAGTACTTC. This sequence encodes CASSHFGTGVYEQYF.

The V and J genes are TRBV7-8 and TRBJ2-7; 10 positions match TRBD2. Germline values: CDR1 SGHVS, CDR2 FQNEAQ. Germline trimming cut 1 base from V and 7 bases from J; bases unmatched to any gene: 7. CDR3 length: 15 amino acids. The DNA of the CDR3 is TGTGCCAGCAGCTTAGAGGGAGCGGGGGGGCTGGAGCAGTACTTC. It codes for CASSLEGAGGLEQYF.

For this clone: Other DNA sequences in this specimen translate into the identical CDR3. This sequence joins TRBV15 and TRBJ2-1, with 9 bases lining up with TRBD2. The CDR3 spans 17 residues. Germline loops: CDR1 LNHNV, CDR2 YYDKDF (reference sequence). V lost 0 bases, J lost 2 bases, and 5 bases stayed unmatched. The CDR3 is CATSRDRLAGAYNEQFF. The CDR3 DNA reads TGTGCCACCAGCAGAGATAGGTTAGCGGGAGCCTACAATGAGCAGTTCTTC.

CDR3 amino acids: CASSSDGGGTYEQYF. CDR3 nucleotides: TGCGCCAGCAGCTCGGATGGCGGGGGGACCTACGAGCAGTACTTC. The gene calls are TRBV5-1 and TRBJ2-7; 8 bases agree with TRBD2. CDR1 and CDR2 from the germline V gene are SGHRS and YFSETQ. The CDR3 has 15 amino acids. After removal of 3 bases from V and 2 bases from J, the junction contained 7 bases not matched to a gene.

The rearrangement joins TRBV7-9 to TRBJ2-3; D not resolved. Trimming cost V 1 base and J 14 bases, with 16 bases left between them. In germline, CDR1 is SEHNR, CDR2 FQNEAQ (reference sequence). The CDR3 covers 13 residues. The CDR3 region has the DNA TGTGCCAGCAGCTTAGGGCTGGAGTACGGGTCGTATTTT. This sequence encodes CASSLGLEYGSYF.

The chain carries TRBV27 and TRBJ1-4; TRBD1 agrees at 8 bases. The CDR3 covers 16 residues. The junction had 9 bases not matched to a gene; V was cut back by 3 bases and J by 6 bases. Germline V gives CDR1 MNHEY, CDR2 SMNVEV (reference sequence). Here the CDR3 DNA reads TGTGCCAGCAGTTTGGGTTATGACAGGGGACATGAAAAACTGTTTTTT. It specifies CASSLGYDRGHEKLFF.

V and J are TRBV6-2 or TRBV6-3 and TRBJ2-4; D gene unclear. There are 14 residues in the CDR3. The V and J ends lost 4 bases and 3 bases respectively, with 10 bases between them. The germline V gene encodes CDR1 MNHEY and CDR2 SVGEGT. Here the CDR3 reads CASSSTPLKNIQYF. The CDR3 nucleotides read TGTGCCAGCAGTTCCACTCCACTCAAAAACATTCAGTACTTC.

This chain joins TRBV13 and TRBJ2-3, with D tentatively TRBD2 (5 bases). V gave up 1 base and J gave up 2 bases, with 10 bases separating them. CDR1 and CDR2 (germline): PRHDT, FYEKMQ (reference sequence). The CDR3 totals 15 residues. The DNA for the CDR3 is TGTGCCAGCAGCTTAGCCCGGACTGCCACAGATACGCAGTATTTT. This encodes CASSLARTATDTQYF.

The chain links TRBV21-1 to TRBJ1-3. TRBV21-1 is reported as a pseudogene. The CDR3 has 15 amino acids. CDR3: CASSKVGGLGNTIYF. CDR3 nucleotide sequence: TGTGCCAGCAGCAAAGTGGGGGGGCTTGGAAACACCATATATTTT.

The table lists this clone with a few counts. The chain is built from TRBV6-5 and TRBJ2-3, with TRBD2 matching over 15 bases. V shed 4 bases and J 4 bases; nucleotides not matched to a gene: 0. The CDR3 covers 15 residues. In germline, CDR1 is MNHEY, CDR2 SVGAGI. The CDR3 sequence: CASSWTSGGADTQYF. The CDR3 DNA reads TGTGCCAGCAGTTGGACTAGCGGGGGGGCAGATACGCAGTATTTT.